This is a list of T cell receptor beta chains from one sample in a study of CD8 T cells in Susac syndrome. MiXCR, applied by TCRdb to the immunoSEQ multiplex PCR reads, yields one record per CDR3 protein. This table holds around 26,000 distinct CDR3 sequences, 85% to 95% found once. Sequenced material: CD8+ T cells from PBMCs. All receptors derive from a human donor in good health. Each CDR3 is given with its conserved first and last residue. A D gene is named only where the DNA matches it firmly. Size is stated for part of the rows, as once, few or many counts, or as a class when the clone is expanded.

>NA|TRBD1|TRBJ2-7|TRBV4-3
CASSQEGDSSYEQYF
TGCGCCAGCAGCCAAGAGGGGGACAGCTCCTACGAGCAGTACTTC
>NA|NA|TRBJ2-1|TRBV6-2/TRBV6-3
CASSYSKRGLSYNEQFF
TGTGCCAGCAGTTACTCGAAAAGGGGTCTCTCCTACAATGAGCAGTTCTTC
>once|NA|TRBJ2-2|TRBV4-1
CASSQGSGTTTTGELFF
TGCGCCAGCAGCCAAGGTTCGGGGACCACCACCACCGGGGAGCTGTTTTTT
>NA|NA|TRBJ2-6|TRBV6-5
CASSLQSSGANVLTF
TGTGCCAGCAGTTTACAGAGCTCTGGGGCCAACGTCCTGACTTTC
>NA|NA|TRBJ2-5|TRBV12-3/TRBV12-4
CASSFRTSYQETQYF
TGTGCCAGCAGTTTTCGGACATCCTACCAAGAGACCCAGTACTTC
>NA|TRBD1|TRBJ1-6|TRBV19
CASSMARDRGAYNSPLHF
TGTGCCAGTAGTATGGCGAGGGACAGAGGTGCCTATAATTCACCCCTCCACTTT
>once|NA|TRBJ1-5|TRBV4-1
CASSQEAPLSNQPQHF
TGCGCCAGCAGCCAAGAGGCCCCACTGAGTAATCAGCCCCAGCATTTT
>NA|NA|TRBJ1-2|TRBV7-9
CASSSNMARRYGYTF
TGTGCCAGCAGCTCTAATATGGCCAGGCGCTATGGCTACACCTTC
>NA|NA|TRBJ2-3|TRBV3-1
CASSQDSSGGQTDTQYF
TGTGCCAGCAGCCAAGATTCGTCCGGGGGCCAGACAGATACGCAGTATTTT
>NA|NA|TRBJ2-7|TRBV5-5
CASSLDITYEQYF
TGTGCCAGCAGCTTGGATATCACCTACGAGCAGTACTTC
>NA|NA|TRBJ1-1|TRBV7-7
CASSPNHPGSVNTEAFF
TGTGCCAGCAGCCCGAACCACCCCGGGTCGGTGAACACTGAAGCTTTCTTT
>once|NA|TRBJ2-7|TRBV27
CASSRGGDYEQYF
TGTGCCAGCAGTCGGGGTGGAGACTACGAGCAGTACTTC
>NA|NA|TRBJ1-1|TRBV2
CASNALAGLTEAFF
TGTGCCAGCAACGCGCTGGCAGGCTTGACTGAAGCTTTCTTT
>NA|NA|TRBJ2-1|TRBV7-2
CASSLGSYWGTEQFF
TGTGCCAGCAGCTTAGGGAGCTATTGGGGTACTGAGCAGTTCTTC
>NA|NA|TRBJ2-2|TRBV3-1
CASSQEGGQDLNTGELFF
TGTGCCAGCAGCCAAGAAGGGGGGCAGGACCTAAACACCGGGGAGCTGTTTTTT
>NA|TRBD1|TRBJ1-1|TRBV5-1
CASSSKLYREGQGARNTEAFF
TGCGCCAGCAGCTCTAAGTTGTACCGAGAAGGACAGGGGGCTCGGAACACTGAAGCTTTCTTT
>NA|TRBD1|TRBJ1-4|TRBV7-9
CASSLSGQGAEKLFF
TGTGCCAGCAGCCTCTCGGGACAGGGAGCGGAAAAACTGTTTTTT
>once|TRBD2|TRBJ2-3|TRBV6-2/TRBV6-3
CASSYFQRGGGGTDTQYF
TGTGCCAGCAGTTACTTCCAGCGGGGGGGCGGGGGCACAGATACGCAGTATTTT
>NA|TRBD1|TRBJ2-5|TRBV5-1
CASSSRDRGLETQYF
TGCGCCAGCAGCAGCCGGGACAGGGGGCTTGAGACCCAGTACTTC
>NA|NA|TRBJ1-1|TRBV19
CASSRNIGNTEAFF
TGTGCCAGTAGTAGGAACATCGGGAACACTGAAGCTTTCTTT
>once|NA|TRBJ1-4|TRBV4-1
CASSPSNEKLFF
TGCGCCAGCAGCCCTTCTAATGAAAAACTGTTTTTT
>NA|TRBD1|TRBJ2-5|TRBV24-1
CATSDLPGTDPLETQYF
TGTGCCACCAGTGATTTGCCCGGGACAGACCCCCTAGAGACCCAGTACTTC
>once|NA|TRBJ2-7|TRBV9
CASSVGGATYEQYF
TGTGCCAGCAGCGTAGGAGGGGCTACCTACGAGCAGTACTTC
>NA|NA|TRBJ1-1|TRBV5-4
CASSPEQGSVNTEAFF
TGTGCCAGCAGCCCCGAGCAGGGGTCGGTGAACACTGAAGCTTTCTTT
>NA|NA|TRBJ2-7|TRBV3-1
CASSQEGIGYPYEQYF
TGTGCCAGCAGCCAAGAAGGTATTGGCTACCCCTACGAGCAGTACTTC
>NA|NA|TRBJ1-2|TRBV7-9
CASSIWRQVNGYTF
TGTGCCAGCAGCATATGGAGGCAGGTTAATGGCTACACCTTC
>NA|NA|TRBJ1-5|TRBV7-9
CASSLGGSQPQHF
TGTGCCAGCAGCCTGGGGGGTAGCCAGCCCCAGCATTTT
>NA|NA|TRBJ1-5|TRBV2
CASREISNQPQLF
TGTGCCAGCAGGGAAATTAGCAATCAGCCCCAGCTTTTT
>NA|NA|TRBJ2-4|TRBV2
CASSDTVGWDIQYF
TGTGCCAGCAGTGACACTGTGGGTTGGGACATTCAGTACTTC
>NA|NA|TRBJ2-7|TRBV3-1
CASSQEIWSSYEQYF
TGTGCCAGCAGCCAAGAGATATGGAGCTCCTACGAGCAGTACTTC
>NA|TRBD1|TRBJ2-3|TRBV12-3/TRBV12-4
CASSLTVRGRLTDTQYF
TGTGCCAGCAGTTTAACGGTTAGGGGGCGACTCACAGATACGCAGTATTTT
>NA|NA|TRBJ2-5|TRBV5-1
CASSLRESYQETQYF
TGCGCCAGCAGCTTGAGGGAGTCTTATCAAGAGACCCAGTACTTC
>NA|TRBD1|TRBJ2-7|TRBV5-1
CASGERQGAAGEQYF
TGCGCCAGCGGTGAGAGACAGGGGGCTGCAGGCGAGCAGTACTTC
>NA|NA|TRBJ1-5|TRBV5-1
CASSSGLGINQPQHF
TGCGCCAGCAGCTCGGGACTGGGGATCAATCAGCCCCAGCATTTT
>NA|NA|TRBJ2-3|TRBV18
CASSPTGPTDTQYF
TGTGCCAGCTCACCTACGGGGCCCACAGATACGCAGTATTTT
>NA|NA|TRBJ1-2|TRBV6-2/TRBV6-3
CASSYSSRRDGYTF
TGTGCCAGCAGTTACTCGAGCAGGAGAGATGGCTACACCTTC
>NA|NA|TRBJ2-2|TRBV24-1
CATSDFNTGELFF
TGTGCCACCAGTGATTTTAACACCGGGGAGCTGTTTTTT
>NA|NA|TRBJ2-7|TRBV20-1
CSASPGTSYEQYF
TGCAGTGCTAGTCCCGGGACTTCCTACGAGCAGTACTTC
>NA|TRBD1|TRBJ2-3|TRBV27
CASSPLRTGAVDTQYF
TGTGCCAGCAGCCCACTCCGGACAGGGGCGGTAGATACGCAGTATTTT
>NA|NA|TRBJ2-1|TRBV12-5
CASGSPAGTFSYNEQFF
TGTGCTAGTGGTTCCCCGGCGGGGACCTTCTCCTACAATGAGCAGTTCTTC
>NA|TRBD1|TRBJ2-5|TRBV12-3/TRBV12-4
CASRDRTSQETQYF
TGTGCCAGCAGGGACAGGACTTCTCAAGAGACCCAGTACTTC
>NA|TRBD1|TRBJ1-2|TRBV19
CASAPTGGSYGYTF
TGTGCCAGTGCGCCGACAGGGGGCTCCTATGGCTACACCTTC
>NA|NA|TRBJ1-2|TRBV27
CASSSWPDYGYTF
TGTGCCAGCAGCTCCTGGCCCGACTATGGCTACACCTTC
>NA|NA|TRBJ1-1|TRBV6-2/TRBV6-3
CASSFVWNTEAFF
TGTGCCAGCAGTTTCGTCTGGAACACTGAAGCTTTCTTT
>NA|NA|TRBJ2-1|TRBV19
CASSSRRSEQFF
TGTGCCAGTAGTTCGCGTCGAAGTGAGCAGTTCTTC
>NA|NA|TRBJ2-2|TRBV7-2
CASSYRREPELFF
TGTGCCAGCAGCTACCGCCGGGAGCCAGAGCTGTTTTTT
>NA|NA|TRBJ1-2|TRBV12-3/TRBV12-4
CASSLALGSHGYTF
TGTGCCAGCAGTTTAGCGCTAGGCAGCCATGGCTACACCTTC
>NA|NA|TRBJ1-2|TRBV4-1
CASSQNRNYGYTF
TGCGCCAGCAGCCAGAACAGAAACTATGGCTACACCTTC
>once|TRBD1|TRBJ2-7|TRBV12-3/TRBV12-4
CASSPGQVGEQYF
TGTGCCAGCAGTCCCGGACAGGTAGGCGAGCAGTACTTC
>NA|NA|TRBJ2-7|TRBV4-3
CASSQDRGEVSYEQYF
TGCGCCAGCAGCCAAGATAGGGGGGAAGTCTCCTACGAGCAGTACTTC
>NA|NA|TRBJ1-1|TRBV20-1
CSAMGGDGNTEAFF
TGCAGTGCTATGGGCGGGGACGGAAACACTGAAGCTTTCTTT
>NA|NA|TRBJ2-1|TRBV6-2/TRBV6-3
CASTLFAGEQFF
TGTGCCAGCACTCTCTTCGCCGGGGAGCAGTTCTTC
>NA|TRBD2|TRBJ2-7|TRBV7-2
CASSLASGGVYEQYF
TGTGCCAGCAGCTTAGCTAGCGGGGGGGTCTACGAGCAGTACTTC
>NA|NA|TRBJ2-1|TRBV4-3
CASSLGTLSSYNEQFF
TGCGCCAGCAGCTTGGGAACTTTAAGCTCCTACAATGAGCAGTTCTTC
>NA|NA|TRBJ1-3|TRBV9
CASSVGPVSGNTIYF
TGTGCCAGCAGCGTAGGGCCAGTCTCTGGAAACACCATATATTTT
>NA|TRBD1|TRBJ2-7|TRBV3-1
CASSRKDRGEYEQYF
TGTGCCAGCAGCCGTAAGGACAGGGGAGAGTACGAGCAGTACTTC
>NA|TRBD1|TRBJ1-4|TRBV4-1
CASSQRTLQGAREKLFF
TGCGCCAGCAGCCAGAGGACGTTGCAGGGGGCGAGGGAAAAACTGTTTTTT
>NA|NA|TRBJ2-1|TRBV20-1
CSARDQSNNEQFF
TGCAGTGCTAGAGATCAGAGCAACAATGAGCAGTTCTTC
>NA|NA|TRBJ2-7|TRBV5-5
CASSYRAGSYEQYF
TGTGCCAGCAGCTACAGAGCAGGTTCCTACGAGCAGTACTTC
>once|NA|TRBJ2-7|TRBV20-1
CSARDTYEQYF
TGCAGTGCCCGGGACACTTACGAGCAGTACTTC